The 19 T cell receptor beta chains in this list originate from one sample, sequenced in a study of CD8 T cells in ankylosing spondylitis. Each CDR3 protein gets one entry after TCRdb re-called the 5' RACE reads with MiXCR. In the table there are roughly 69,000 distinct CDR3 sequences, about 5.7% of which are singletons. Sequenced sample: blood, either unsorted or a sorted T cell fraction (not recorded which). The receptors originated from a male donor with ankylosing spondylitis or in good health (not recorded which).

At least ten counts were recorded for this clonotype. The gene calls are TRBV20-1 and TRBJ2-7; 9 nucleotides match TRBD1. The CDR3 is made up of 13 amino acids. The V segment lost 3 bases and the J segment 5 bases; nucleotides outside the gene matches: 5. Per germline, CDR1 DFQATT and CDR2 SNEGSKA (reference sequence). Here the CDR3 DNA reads TGCAGTGCTAGTTCGGGACAGGGCGACGAGCAGTACTTC. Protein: CSASSGQGDEQYF.

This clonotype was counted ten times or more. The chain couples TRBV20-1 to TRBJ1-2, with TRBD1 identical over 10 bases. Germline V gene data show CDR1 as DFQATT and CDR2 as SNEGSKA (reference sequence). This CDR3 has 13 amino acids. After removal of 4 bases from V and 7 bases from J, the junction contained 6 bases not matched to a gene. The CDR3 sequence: CSATDRGPSGYTF. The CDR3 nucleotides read TGCAGTGCTACAGACAGGGGGCCGAGTGGCTACACCTTC.

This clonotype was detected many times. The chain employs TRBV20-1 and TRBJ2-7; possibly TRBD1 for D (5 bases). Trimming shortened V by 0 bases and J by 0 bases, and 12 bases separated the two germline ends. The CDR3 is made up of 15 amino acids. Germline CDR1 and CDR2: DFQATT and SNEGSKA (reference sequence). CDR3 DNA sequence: TGCAGTGCTAGAGATCCATCGGACACCTCCTACGAGCAGTACTTC. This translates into CSARDPSDTSYEQYF.

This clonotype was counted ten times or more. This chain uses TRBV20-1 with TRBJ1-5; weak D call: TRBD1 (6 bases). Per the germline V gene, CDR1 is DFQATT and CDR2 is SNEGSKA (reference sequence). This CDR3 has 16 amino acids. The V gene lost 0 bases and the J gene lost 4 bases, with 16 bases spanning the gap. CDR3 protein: CSARDRGAGANQPQHF. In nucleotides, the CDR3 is TGCAGTGCTAGAGATAGGGGGGCAGGAGCAAATCAGCCCCAGCATTTT.

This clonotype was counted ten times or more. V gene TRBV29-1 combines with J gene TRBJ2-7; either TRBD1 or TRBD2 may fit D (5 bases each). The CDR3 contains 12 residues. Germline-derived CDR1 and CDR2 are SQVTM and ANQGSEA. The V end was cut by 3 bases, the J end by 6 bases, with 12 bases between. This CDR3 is CSVEAGSLEQYF. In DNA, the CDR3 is TGCAGCGTTGAGGCAGGGAGTCTCGAGCAGTACTTC.

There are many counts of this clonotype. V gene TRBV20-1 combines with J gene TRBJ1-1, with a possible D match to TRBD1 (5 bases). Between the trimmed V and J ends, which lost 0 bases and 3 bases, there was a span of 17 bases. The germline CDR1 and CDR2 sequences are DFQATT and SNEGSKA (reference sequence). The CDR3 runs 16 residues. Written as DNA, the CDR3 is TGCAGTGCTAGAGAAAACTCTCTCTCAGGGTACACTGAAGCTTTCTTT. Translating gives CSARENSLSGYTEAFF.

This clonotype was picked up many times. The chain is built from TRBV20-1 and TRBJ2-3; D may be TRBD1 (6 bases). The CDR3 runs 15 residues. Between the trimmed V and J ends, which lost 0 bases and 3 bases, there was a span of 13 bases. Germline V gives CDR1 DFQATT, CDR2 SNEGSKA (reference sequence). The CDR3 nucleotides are TGCAGTGCTAGAGATGGTGAAGGGGGAACAGATACGCAGTATTTT. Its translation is CSARDGEGGTDTQYF.

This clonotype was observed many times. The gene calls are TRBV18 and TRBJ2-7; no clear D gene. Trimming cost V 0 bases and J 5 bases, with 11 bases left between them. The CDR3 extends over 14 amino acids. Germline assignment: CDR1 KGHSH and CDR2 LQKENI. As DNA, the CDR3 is TGTGCCAGCTCACCACCGGGCAGCCCCCACGAGCAGTACTTC. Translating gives CASSPPGSPHEQYF.

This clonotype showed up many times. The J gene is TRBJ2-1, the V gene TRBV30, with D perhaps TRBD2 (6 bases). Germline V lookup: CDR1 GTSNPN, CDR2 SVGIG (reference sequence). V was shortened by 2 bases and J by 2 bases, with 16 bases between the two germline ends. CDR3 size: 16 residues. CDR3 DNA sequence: TGTGCCTGGAGTCCTTCAAGGACGGGAGCCTACAATGAGCAGTTCTTC. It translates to CAWSPSRTGAYNEQFF.

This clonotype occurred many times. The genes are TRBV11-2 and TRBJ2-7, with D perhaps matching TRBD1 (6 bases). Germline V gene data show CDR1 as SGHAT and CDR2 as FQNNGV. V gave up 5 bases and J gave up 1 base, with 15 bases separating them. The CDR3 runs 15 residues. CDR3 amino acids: CASSLGGGQSYEQYF. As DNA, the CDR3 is TGTGCCAGCAGCCTAGGGGGTGGGCAGTCCTACGAGCAGTACTTC. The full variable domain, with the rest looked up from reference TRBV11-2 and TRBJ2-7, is EAGVAQSPRYKIIEKRQSVAFWCNPISGHATLYWYQQILGQGPKLLIQFQNNGVVDDSQLPKDRFSAERLKGVDSTLKIQPAKLEDSAVYLCASSLGGGQSYEQYFGPGTRLTVT.

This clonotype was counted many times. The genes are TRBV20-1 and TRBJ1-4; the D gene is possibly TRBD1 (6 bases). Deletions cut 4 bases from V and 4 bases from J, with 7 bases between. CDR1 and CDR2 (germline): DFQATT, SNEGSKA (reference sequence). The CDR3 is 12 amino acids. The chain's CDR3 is CSANRVNEKLFF. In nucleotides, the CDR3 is TGCAGTGCTAACAGGGTTAATGAAAAACTGTTTTTT.

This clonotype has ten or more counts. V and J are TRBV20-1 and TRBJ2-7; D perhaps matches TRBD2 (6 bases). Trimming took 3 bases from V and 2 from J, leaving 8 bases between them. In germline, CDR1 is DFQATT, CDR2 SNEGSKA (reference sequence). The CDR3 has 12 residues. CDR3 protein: CSASRGTYEQYF. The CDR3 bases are TGCAGTGCTAGTCGGGGGACCTACGAGCAGTACTTC.

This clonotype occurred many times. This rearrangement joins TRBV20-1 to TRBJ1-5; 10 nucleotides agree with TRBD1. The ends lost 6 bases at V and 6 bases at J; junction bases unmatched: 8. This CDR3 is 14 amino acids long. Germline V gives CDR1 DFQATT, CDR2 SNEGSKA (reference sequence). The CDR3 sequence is CSAQGQGPGQPQHF. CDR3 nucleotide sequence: TGCAGTGCCCAGGGACAGGGGCCCGGTCAGCCCCAGCATTTT.

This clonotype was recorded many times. The CDR3 loop is CSAGPAGGLTYNEQFF. The CDR3 nucleotides are TGCAGTGCTGGTCCGGCGGGGGGGCTCACCTACAATGAGCAGTTCTTC. The gene calls are TRBV20-1 and TRBJ2-1; 9 bases align to TRBD2. Germline loops: CDR1 DFQATT, CDR2 SNEGSKA (reference sequence). V shed 5 bases and J 2 bases; nucleotides not matched to a gene: 10. CDR3 length: 16 residues.

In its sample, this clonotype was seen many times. The CDR3 here is CASSPAGGSWNEQFF. The CDR3 DNA sequence: TGTGCCAGCAGTCCTGCGGGGGGCTCTTGGAATGAGCAGTTCTTC. This rearrangement joins TRBV2 to TRBJ2-1; 8 bases are a match to TRBD2. CDR3 size: 15 residues. The germline V gene encodes CDR1 SNHLY and CDR2 FYNNEI. V lost 5 bases, J lost 7 bases, and 10 bases stayed unmatched.

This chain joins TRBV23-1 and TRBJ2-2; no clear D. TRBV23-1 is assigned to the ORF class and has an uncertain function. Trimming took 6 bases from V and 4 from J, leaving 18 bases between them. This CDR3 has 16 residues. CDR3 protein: CASSLRVPVGTGELFF. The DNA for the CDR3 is TGCGCCAGCAGCCTCCGCGTCCCGGTGGGCACCGGGGAGCTGTTTTTT.

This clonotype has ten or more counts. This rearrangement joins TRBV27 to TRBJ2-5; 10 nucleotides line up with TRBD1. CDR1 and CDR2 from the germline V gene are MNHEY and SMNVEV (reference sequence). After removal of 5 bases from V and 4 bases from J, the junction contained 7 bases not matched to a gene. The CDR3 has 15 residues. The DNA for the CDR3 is TGTGCCAGCAGTCCTACGACAGGGGGCGCAGAGACCCAGTACTTC. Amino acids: CASSPTTGGAETQYF.

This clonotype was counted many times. The CDR3 reads CASRTVANTGELFF. CDR3 sequence (DNA): TGTGCCAGCAGGACGGTCGCGAACACCGGGGAGCTGTTTTTT. The genes are TRBV2 and TRBJ2-2; D is unresolved. CDR3 size: 14 residues. Per germline, CDR1 SNHLY and CDR2 FYNNEI. The V gene lost 6 bases and the J gene lost 0 bases, with 8 bases spanning the gap.

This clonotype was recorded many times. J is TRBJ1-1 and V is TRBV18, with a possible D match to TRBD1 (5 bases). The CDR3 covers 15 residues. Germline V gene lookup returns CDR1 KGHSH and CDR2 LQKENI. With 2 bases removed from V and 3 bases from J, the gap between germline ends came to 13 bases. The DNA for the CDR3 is TGTGCCAGCTCACCATCCATTATGGGGGACACTGAAGCTTTCTTT. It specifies CASSPSIMGDTEAFF. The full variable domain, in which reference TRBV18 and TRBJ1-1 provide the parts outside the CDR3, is NAGVMQNPRHLVRRRGQEARLRCSPMKGHSHVYWYRQLPEEGLKFMVYLQKENIIDESGMPKERFSAEFPKEGPSILRIQQVVRGDSAAYFCASSPSIMGDTEAFFGQGTRLTVV.